One and the same sample provided the 24 T cell receptor beta chains below, sequenced in a study of cytotoxic CD8 clonotypes in ibrutinib-treated CLL (dated by TCRdb to the early 2020s). The sample's time point, from its label and the paper: progressive disease on ibrutinib. The method was the immunoSEQ multiplex PCR assay. In TCRdb, the immuneACCESS table is reduced to in-frame sequences with V and J assigned. These tables do not hold every clone; where another copy was compared, an unresolved V gene accounts for under half, and the others remain unexplained. In all, the sample holds about 270,000 clones, and roughly 76% of those were seen once. The ten largest clones represent approximately 5.6% of the sample. The material sequenced was PBMCs, taken at disease progression, from a patient treated with ibrutinib. The receptors stem from a human donor with chronic lymphocytic leukemia.

The V gene is TRBV29-1, the J gene TRBJ2-3, with TRBD1 as a possible D gene (6 bases). CDR3 length equals 14 residues. Germline-derived CDR1 and CDR2 are SQVTM and ANQGSEA. V was clipped by 4 bases and J by 4 bases, with 15 bases between them. The CDR3 is CSVGQANLPDTQYF. The CDR3 DNA is TGCAGCGTTGGACAGGCCAACCTTCCAGATACGCAGTATTTT.

V gene TRBV4-1 combines with J gene TRBJ2-5, with TRBD2 matching over 10 bases. After removal of 1 base from V and 2 bases from J, the junction contained 13 bases not matched to a gene. Germline CDR1 and CDR2: MGHRA and YSYEKL. The CDR3 has 19 residues. For the CDR3, the DNA is TGCGCCAGCAGCCAAGTCTCACTAAGCGGGAGGGCTCGGCAAGAGACCCAGTACTTC. Translating it yields CASSQVSLSGRARQETQYF.

The chain carries TRBV4-1 and TRBJ2-1, with TRBD2 matching 10 bases. The CDR3 consists of 16 residues. V gave up 3 bases and J gave up 2 bases; unmatched junction bases: 4. Germline-derived CDR1 and CDR2 are MGHRA and YSYEKL. The CDR3 loop is CASSHPAGGAYNEQFF. CDR3 nucleotide sequence: TGCGCCAGCAGCCACCCAGCGGGAGGGGCCTACAATGAGCAGTTCTTC.

The chain is built from TRBV5-6 and TRBJ1-2, with a tentative D call TRBD1 (6 bases). In germline, CDR1 is SGHDT, CDR2 YYEEEE. This CDR3 is 12 amino acids long. Trimming removed 5 bases at V and 2 bases at J, with 7 bases between. CDR3 in DNA: TGTGCCAGCAGGGGGGCGAACTATGGCTACACCTTC. The encoded protein is CASRGANYGYTF.

This chain links TRBV7-9 with TRBJ1-1; D might be TRBD1 (5 bases). Looked up from germline, CDR1 is SEHNR and CDR2 is FQNEAQ (reference sequence). The CDR3 spans 12 residues. V lost 4 bases to trimming and J lost 7 bases, with 10 bases between them. The CDR3 loop is CASSYGTGEAFF. Here the CDR3 DNA reads TGTGCCAGCAGCTATGGGACGGGTGAAGCTTTCTTT.

The chain couples TRBV15 to TRBJ2-7, with D possibly being TRBD1 (6 bases). The length of the CDR3 is 13 residues. Trimming removed 3 bases at V and 7 bases at J, with 13 bases between. Germline assignment: CDR1 LNHNV and CDR2 YYDKDF (reference sequence). CDR3: CATSRPGASEQYF. DNA of the CDR3: TGTGCCACCAGCAGGCCAGGGGCCTCGGAGCAGTACTTC.

The chain combines TRBV4-3 with TRBJ2-5; 11 nucleotides align to TRBD2. The V and J ends lost 2 bases and 5 bases, in that order; junction bases with no gene match: 7. This CDR3 is built from 16 residues. Germline CDR1 and CDR2: LGHNA and YSLEER. The CDR3: CASSQTLAGGLETQYF. In DNA form, the CDR3 reads TGCGCCAGCAGCCAAACTCTAGCGGGAGGCCTTGAGACCCAGTACTTC.

The chain uses TRBV18 and TRBJ1-3, with 9 positions matching TRBD1. Looked up from germline, CDR1 is KGHSH and CDR2 is LQKENI. The CDR3 has 13 amino acids. The junction had 3 bases not matched to a gene; V was cut back by 4 bases and J by 8 bases. CDR3 loop: CASSRTGADTIYF. DNA for the CDR3: TGTGCCAGCTCACGGACAGGGGCAGACACCATATATTTT.

The J gene is TRBJ1-1, the V gene TRBV2, with unresolved D. Germline V gives CDR1 SNHLY, CDR2 FYNNEI. The ends were cut back, 6 bases at V and 7 bases at J, with 15 bases in the middle. This CDR3 is built from 13 residues. The CDR3 DNA sequence: TGTGCCAGCAGAGGCCGACCGGCGAGTGAAGCTTTCTTT. Its protein product is CASRGRPASEAFF.

The chain is built from TRBV6-5 and TRBJ2-7; D is perhaps TRBD1 (6 bases). The germline V and J ends were trimmed by 6 bases and 6 bases, with 15 bases remaining between them. The V gene's germline CDR1 is MNHEY and CDR2 SVGAGI. CDR3 length equals 13 residues. The CDR3 bases are TGTGCCAGCAGATCACAGGGTGAGACCGAGCAGTACTTC. Its protein is CASRSQGETEQYF.

This chain links TRBV4-1 with TRBJ1-2; D may be TRBD1 (6 bases). The CDR3 consists of 15 residues. The germline V gene has CDR1 MGHRA and CDR2 YSYEKL. V lost 1 base and J 4 bases, leaving 13 bases between the germline ends. CDR3 sequence reads: CASSQVPGAFYGYTF. CDR3 bases: TGCGCCAGCAGCCAAGTTCCGGGGGCCTTCTATGGCTACACCTTC.

This clone has more than one count but fewer than ten. V gene TRBV5-1 combines with J gene TRBJ2-7, with D possibly TRBD2 on 6 matching bases. V was clipped by 6 bases and J by 1 base, with 8 bases between them. The CDR3 totals 12 residues. Germline V lookup: CDR1 SGHRS, CDR2 YFSETQ. The CDR3 loop is CASTGTSYEQYF. The CDR3 DNA follows: TGCGCCAGCACAGGGACTTCCTACGAGCAGTACTTC.

CDR3 sequence: CASRDRLETGELFF. DNA for the CDR3: TGCGCCAGCAGGGACAGGCTAGAGACCGGGGAGCTGTTTTTT. The chain couples TRBV5-1 to TRBJ2-2; 7 positions agree with TRBD1. J gave up 5 bases and V 5 bases, and 6 bases lay outside the gene matches. This CDR3 is 14 amino acids long. Germline V gene lookup returns CDR1 SGHRS and CDR2 YFSETQ.

The rearrangement joins TRBV7-3 to TRBJ1-1; no clear D. This CDR3 has 13 amino acids. V gave up 2 bases and J gave up 6 bases, with 10 bases separating them. CDR1 and CDR2 (germline): SGHTA, FQGTGA. This chain's CDR3 is CASSLVGGPEAFF. CDR3 DNA: TGTGCCAGCAGCTTAGTGGGAGGCCCTGAAGCTTTCTTT.

CDR3 bases: TGCGCCAGCAGCCACTGGACTAGCGGGTCCTACGAGCAGTACTTC. It codes for CASSHWTSGSYEQYF. The chain links TRBV4-1 to TRBJ2-7; TRBD2 aligns across 11 bases. Germline V gene data show CDR1 as MGHRA and CDR2 as YSYEKL. CDR3 size: 15 residues. Unmatched junction bases numbered 2, after V lost 3 bases and J lost 1 base.

This clone was detected only once. J is TRBJ1-1 and V is TRBV7-6; TRBD1 matches 10 bases. The CDR3 consists of 14 residues. Germline assignment: CDR1 SGHVS and CDR2 FNYEAQ. The junction had 7 bases not matched to a gene; V was cut back by 1 base and J by 11 bases. The CDR3, as DNA: TGTGCCAGCAGCTTAGAGACCGGGACAGGGGCGGCTTTCTTT. Translation: CASSLETGTGAAFF.

The V gene is TRBV19, the J gene TRBJ2-3; TRBD2 matches 7 bases. Germline V gene data show CDR1 as LNHDA and CDR2 as SQIVND (reference sequence). This CDR3 is built from 17 residues. The V gene end was trimmed by 2 bases and the J gene end by 4 bases; junction bases not matched to a gene: 12. CDR3 in DNA: TGTGCCAGTAGTATAATAGGGGCGGGGGTGTCGGCAGATACGCAGTATTTT. It codes for CASSIIGAGVSADTQYF.

Here the CDR3 DNA reads TGTGCCATCAGTGAATGGGTCCTAAACACCGGGGAGCTGTTTTTT. Translating gives CAISEWVLNTGELFF. The V gene is TRBV10-3, the J gene TRBJ2-2; no firm D call. Germline V gene data show CDR1 as ENHRY and CDR2 as SYGVKD. The V gene lost 3 bases and the J gene lost 2 bases, with 10 bases spanning the gap. The CDR3 totals 15 residues.

This clone was seen only a few times. J is TRBJ2-7 and V is TRBV19; TRBD2 agrees at 7 bases. Losses at the gene ends were 6 bases for V and 0 bases for J; bases not matched to a gene: 8. This CDR3 has 15 amino acids. Germline CDR1 reads LNHDA; CDR2 reads SQIVND (reference sequence). The DNA of the CDR3 is TGTGCCAGTAGCCTTACTAGCGTTCTCTCCTACGAGCAGTACTTC. The encoded protein is CASSLTSVLSYEQYF. The whole variable domain, remainder taken from reference TRBV19 and TRBJ2-7, is DGGITQSPKYLFRKEGQNVTLSCEQNLNHDAMYWYRQDPGQGLRLIYYSQIVNDFQKGDIAEGYSVSREKKESFPLTVTSAQKNPTAFYLCASSLTSVLSYEQYFGPGTRLTVT.

The rearrangement links TRBV29-1 to TRBJ2-2; TRBD2 agrees at 11 bases. V shed 5 bases and J 3 bases; nucleotides not matched to a gene: 8. The CDR3 extends over 16 amino acids. Germline loops: CDR1 SQVTM, CDR2 ANQGSEA. The CDR3 DNA reads as TGCAGCGTTTATTTGGGACTAGCGGTCCACACCGGGGAGCTGTTTTTT. Its protein is CSVYLGLAVHTGELFF.

Details on this clone: One end of the junction does not line up with germline, which may come from a read error. This chain connects TRBV11-2 to TRBJ1-1; unclear D gene. Germline CDR1 reads SGHAT; CDR2 reads FQNNGV. The CDR3 is made up of 17 amino acids. CDR3 DNA sequence: TGTGCCAGAAGCTTAGATCCTTTGAGTTTGGGGAACACTGAAGCTTTCTTT. Residues: CARSLDPLSLGNTEAFF. The whole variable domain, remainder taken from reference TRBV11-2 and TRBJ1-1, is EAGVAQSPRYKIIEKRQSVAFWCNPISGHATLYWYQQILGQGPKLLIQFQNNGVVDDSQLPKDRFSAERLKGVDSTLKIQPAKLEDSAVYLCARSLDPLSLGNTEAFFGQGTRLTVV.

Only a few counts were recorded for this clone. V and J are TRBV7-9 and TRBJ1-1; 7 positions match TRBD1. Per the germline V gene, CDR1 is SEHNR and CDR2 is FQNEAQ (reference sequence). This CDR3 has 13 amino acids. Trimming cost V 2 bases and J 6 bases; bases outside gene matches: 3. This chain's CDR3 is CASSLKGAAEAFF. CDR3 in DNA: TGTGCCAGCAGCTTAAAGGGGGCTGCTGAAGCTTTCTTT. Full variable domain (outside the CDR3, taken from reference TRBV7-9 and TRBJ1-1): DTGVSQNPRHKITKRGQNVTFRCDPISEHNRLYWYRQTLGQGPEFLTYFQNEAQLEKSRLLSDRFSAERPKGSFSTLEIQRTEQGDSAMYLCASSLKGAAEAFFGQGTRLTVV.

The V gene is TRBV14, the J gene TRBJ2-1, with TRBD2 identical over 13 bases. This CDR3 region has 15 residues. CDR1 SGHDN and CDR2 FVKESK come from the germline V gene. V shed 4 bases, J shed 9 bases, and the junction held 6 bases outside the gene matches. This CDR3 is CASSRTSGSSGEQFF. DNA for the CDR3: TGTGCCAGCAGCCGGACTAGCGGGAGTAGTGGTGAGCAGTTCTTC.

J is TRBJ2-2 and V is TRBV9; D remains unclear. V was cut by 0 bases and J by 7 bases, with 7 bases left in between. The CDR3 covers 13 residues. The germline CDR1 and CDR2 sequences are SGDLS and YYNGEE. The CDR3 loop reads CASSVGNRGELFF. The DNA for the CDR3 is TGTGCCAGCAGCGTAGGGAATCGCGGGGAGCTGTTTTTT.